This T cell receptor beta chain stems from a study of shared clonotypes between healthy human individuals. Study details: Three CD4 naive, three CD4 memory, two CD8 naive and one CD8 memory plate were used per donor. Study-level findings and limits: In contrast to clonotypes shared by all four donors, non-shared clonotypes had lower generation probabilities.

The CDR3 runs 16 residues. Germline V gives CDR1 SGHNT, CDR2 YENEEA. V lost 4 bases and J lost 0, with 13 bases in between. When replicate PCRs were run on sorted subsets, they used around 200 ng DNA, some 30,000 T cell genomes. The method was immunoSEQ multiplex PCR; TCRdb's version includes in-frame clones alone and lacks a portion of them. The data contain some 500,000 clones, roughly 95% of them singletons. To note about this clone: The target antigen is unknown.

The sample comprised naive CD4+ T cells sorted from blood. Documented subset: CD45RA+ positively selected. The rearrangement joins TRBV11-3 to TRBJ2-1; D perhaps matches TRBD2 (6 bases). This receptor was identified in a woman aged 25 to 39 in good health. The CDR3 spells CASSSEAGSSYNEQFF. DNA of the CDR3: TGTGCCAGCAGCTCGGAAGCCGGGAGCTCCTACAATGAGCAGTTCTTC. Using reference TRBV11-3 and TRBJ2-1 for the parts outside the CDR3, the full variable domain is EAGVVQSPRYKIIEKKQPVAFWCNPISGHNTLYWYLQNLGQGPELLIRYENEEAVDDSQLPKDRFSAERLKGVDSTLKIQPAELGDSAVYLCASSSEAGSSYNEQFFGPGTRLTVL.